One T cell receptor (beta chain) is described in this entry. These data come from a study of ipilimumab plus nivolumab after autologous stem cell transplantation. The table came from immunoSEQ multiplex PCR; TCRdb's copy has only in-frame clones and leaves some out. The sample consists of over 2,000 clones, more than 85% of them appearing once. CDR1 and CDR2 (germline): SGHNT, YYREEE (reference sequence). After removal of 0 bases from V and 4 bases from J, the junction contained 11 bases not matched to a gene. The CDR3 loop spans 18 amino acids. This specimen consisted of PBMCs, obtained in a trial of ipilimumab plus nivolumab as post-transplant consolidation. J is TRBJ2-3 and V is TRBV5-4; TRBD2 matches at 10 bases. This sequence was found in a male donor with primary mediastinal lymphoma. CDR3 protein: CASSLARTSGLGPDTQYF. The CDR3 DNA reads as TGTGCCAGCAGCTTGGCGCGGACTAGCGGTCTGGGGCCAGATACGCAGTATTTT. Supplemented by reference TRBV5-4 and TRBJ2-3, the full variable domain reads ETGVTQSPTHLIKTRGQQVTLRCSSQSGHNTVSWYQQALGQGPQFIFQYYREEENGRGNFPPRFSGLQFPNYSSELNVNALELDDSALYLCASSLARTSGLGPDTQYFGPGTRLTVL.